Listed here are 14 T cell receptor beta chains from one sample, sequenced in a study of T-cell reconstitution after alpha-beta-depleted transplantation in children. For TCRbeta, the library was prepared with unique molecular identifiers. TCRdb itself ran the PCR reads through MiXCR, one entry per CDR3 protein. The data show approximately 650,000 distinct CDR3 sequences, about an eighth seen once. The material was PBMCs, obtained before TCRalphabeta/CD19-depleted stem cell transplant. These receptors were obtained from a girl aged 2 to 9 with congenital amegakaryocytic thrombocytopenia, due to receive a stem cell transplant.

This clonotype occurred many times. The gene calls are TRBV12-3 or TRBV12-4 and TRBJ2-1; 7 bases match TRBD2. J was trimmed by 0 bases and V by 7 bases; bases with no gene match: 6. This CDR3 comprises 15 residues. The CDR3 spells CASISGAISYNEQFF. CDR3 nucleotide sequence: TGTGCCAGCATAAGCGGGGCAATCTCCTACAATGAGCAGTTCTTC.

The chain combines TRBV5-1 with TRBJ1-5; D gene ambiguous. V lost 5 bases to trimming and J lost 0 bases, with 12 bases between them. The germline gives CDR1 SGHRS, CDR2 YFSETQ. The CDR3 is made up of 15 amino acids. The CDR3 is CASSPGSDSNQPQHF. CDR3 DNA: TGCGCCAGCAGTCCGGGGTCGGATAGCAATCAGCCCCAGCATTTT.

This clonotype was seen only a few times. The chain is built from TRBV7-9 and TRBJ2-6; D gene uncertain. Deletions cut 5 bases from V and 2 bases from J, with 22 bases between. Germline V CDR1 and CDR2: SEHNR, FQNEAQ (reference sequence). This CDR3 contains 19 residues. CDR3: CASSDPWFSIGAGANVLTF. The CDR3 DNA sequence: TGTGCCAGCAGCGATCCCTGGTTTAGTATTGGGGCTGGGGCCAACGTCCTGACTTTC.

As concerns this clonotype: A much larger clonotype is one base distant, so this may be a read error. The chain recombines TRBV5-1 with TRBJ2-7; no firm D call. Germline CDR1 and CDR2: SGHRS and YFSETQ. The CDR3 is 15 residues long. The V end lost 4 bases, the J end lost 5 bases, and 19 bases lay between the germline ends. CDR3 coding DNA: TGCGCCAGCAGCCTCCCGAGACAAACCTTCGACGAGCAGTACTTC. Amino acids: CASSLPRQTFDEQYF.

Ten or more counts support this clonotype. The rearrangement links TRBV5-1 to TRBJ1-2; 8 bases are shared with TRBD1. Germline CDR1 and CDR2: SGHRS and YFSETQ. CDR3 length: 17 amino acids. Germline trimming cut 2 bases from V and 2 bases from J; bases unmatched to any gene: 11. As DNA, the CDR3 is TGCGCCAGCAGCTTTGGAGCAGGGGGCGCGCCGAACTATGGCTACACCTTC. As protein: CASSFGAGGAPNYGYTF.

This clonotype has a count of ten or more. Here the CDR3 DNA reads TGCGCCAGCAGCGAGGAGGGCCTGGCAGATACGCAGTATTTT. Protein product: CASSEEGLADTQYF. The V call is TRBV5-1, the J call TRBJ2-3, with D possibly being TRBD2 (6 bases). Per germline, CDR1 SGHRS and CDR2 YFSETQ. V lost 4 bases and J lost 4, with 13 bases in between. The CDR3 runs to 14 residues.

This clonotype has more than one count but fewer than ten. The chain combines TRBV20-1 with TRBJ2-1, with D perhaps TRBD2 (6 bases). Germline CDR1 is DFQATT and CDR2 is SNEGSKA (reference sequence). This CDR3 spans 16 amino acids. Trimming removed 0 bases at V and 0 bases at J, with 12 bases between. The CDR3 bases are TGCAGTGCTAGAGATCAAATTAGCGGCTCCTACAATGAGCAGTTCTTC. Protein product: CSARDQISGSYNEQFF.

The CDR3 DNA is TGTGCCAGCAGCCAAGTCCAGGGGGACCGGAGTTTGTACAATGAGCAGTTCTTC. Its protein is CASSQVQGDRSLYNEQFF. The chain couples TRBV4-2 to TRBJ2-1; TRBD1 matches at 7 bases. After removal of 1 base from V and 4 bases from J, the junction contained 13 bases not matched to a gene. Per germline, CDR1 LGHNA and CDR2 YNFKEQ. The CDR3 length is 18 residues.

This clonotype was counted many times. This chain links TRBV20-1 with TRBJ2-1, with 13 positions matching TRBD2. CDR1 is DFQATT, CDR2 SNEGSKA, per germline (reference sequence). CDR3 length: 14 amino acids. V was pared by 6 bases and J by 10 bases, with 9 bases of the junction left unmatched. CDR3 bases: TGCAGTGCGCTGGGACTAGCGGGATTTGACGAGCAGTTCTTC. Translating gives CSALGLAGFDEQFF.

This clonotype was counted a few times. CDR3 DNA: TGTGCCAGCAGTTTTTTTAACACCATATATTTT. Translated, it gives CASSFFNTIYF. The rearrangement links TRBV28 to TRBJ1-3; D is uncertain. Trimming removed 3 bases from V and 7 bases from J, with 4 bases in between. CDR1 and CDR2 (germline): MDHEN, SYDVKM. CDR3 length equals 11 residues.

This clonotype was seen a few times. CDR3 in DNA: TGTGCCAGCAGATTCCGGACGTTCGGTGAGCAGTACTTC. Its protein is CASRFRTFGEQYF. V usage is TRBV12-3 or TRBV12-4 and J usage is TRBJ2-7; D gene unclear. With 6 bases removed from V and 7 bases from J, the gap between germline ends came to 16 bases. This CDR3 is 13 amino acids long.

This clonotype was seen a handful of times. V gene TRBV5-5 combines with J gene TRBJ1-2; D uncertain. The CDR3 has 16 amino acids. CDR1 SGHKS and CDR2 YYEKEE come from the germline V gene (reference sequence). Trimming cost V 3 bases and J 8 bases, with 23 bases left between them. CDR3 DNA: TGTGCCAGCAGCTGGACTCCGGGGTCTTCGTCGGAGGGCTACACCTTC. It is translated as CASSWTPGSSSEGYTF.

The V call is TRBV12-3 or TRBV12-4, the J call TRBJ1-6; D is perhaps TRBD1 (5 bases). The CDR3 extends over 13 amino acids. V dropped 5 bases and J dropped 8 bases, with 10 bases sitting between them. The CDR3 protein is CASSVDSYSPLHF. CDR3 nucleotides: TGTGCCAGCAGTGTAGACAGTTATTCACCCCTCCACTTT.

This clonotype was picked up a small number of times. The genes are TRBV7-7 and TRBJ2-3; D gene unclear. Germline values: CDR1 SSHAT, CDR2 FNYEAQ (reference sequence). Between the trimmed V and J ends, which lost 5 bases and 0 bases, there was a span of 12 bases. This CDR3 is built from 15 residues. As DNA, the CDR3 is TGTGCCAGCAGCCAAGGCGACTTCAGCACAGATACGCAGTATTTT. This translates into CASSQGDFSTDTQYF.